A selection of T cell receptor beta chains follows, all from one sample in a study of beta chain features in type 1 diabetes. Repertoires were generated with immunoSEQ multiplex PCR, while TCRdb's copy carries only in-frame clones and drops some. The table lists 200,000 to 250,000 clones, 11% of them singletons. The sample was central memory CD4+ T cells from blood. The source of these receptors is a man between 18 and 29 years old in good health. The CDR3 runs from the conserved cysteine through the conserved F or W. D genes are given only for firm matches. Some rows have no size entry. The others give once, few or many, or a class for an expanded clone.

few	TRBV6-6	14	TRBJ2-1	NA	CASSYGTSGNEQFF	TGTGCCAGCAGTTACGGGACGTCTGGGAATGAGCAGTTCTTC
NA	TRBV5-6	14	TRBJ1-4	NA	CASSVEATNEKLFF	TGTGCCAGCAGCGTAGAGGCAACTAATGAAAAACTGTTTTTT
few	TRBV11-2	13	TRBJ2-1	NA	CASSFVGYNEQFF	TGTGCCAGCAGCTTCGTAGGATACAATGAGCAGTTCTTC
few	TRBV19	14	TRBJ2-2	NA	CASSMVGNSGELFF	TGTGCCAGTAGTATGGTGGGGAACAGCGGGGAGCTGTTTTTT
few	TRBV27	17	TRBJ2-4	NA	CASSSQTRQLWGNIQYF	TGTGCCAGCAGTTCCCAAACCCGTCAATTATGGGGAAACATTCAGTACTTC
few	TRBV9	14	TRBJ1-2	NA	CASSVLGDSYGYTF	TGTGCCAGCAGCGTACTAGGGGACTCCTATGGCTACACCTTC
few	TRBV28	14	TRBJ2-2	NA	CASSHPANTGELFF	TGTGCCAGCAGTCATCCAGCAAACACCGGGGAGCTGTTTTTT
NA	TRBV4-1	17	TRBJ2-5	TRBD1	CASSQELGQGSGETQYF	TGCGCCAGCAGCCAAGAACTGGGACAGGGCAGTGGAGAGACCCAGTACTTC
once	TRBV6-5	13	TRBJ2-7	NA	CASTRGADYEQYF	TGTGCCAGCACCCGAGGGGCCGATTACGAGCAGTACTTC
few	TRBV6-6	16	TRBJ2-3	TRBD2	CATTNQRGAGTDTQYF	TGTGCCACCACTAACCAGCGGGGGGCGGGCACAGATACGCAGTATTTT
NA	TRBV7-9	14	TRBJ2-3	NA	CASSPGFWTDTQYF	TGTGCCAGCAGCCCGGGGTTCTGGACAGATACGCAGTATTTT